What follows are 6 T cell receptor beta chains derived from one specimen sequenced in a study of cytomegalovirus exposure and HLA in healthy donors. The PCR made use of 60 Vbeta and 13 Jbeta primers. Assay: immunoSEQ multiplex PCR; the TCRdb copy retains only in-frame clones and omits some. The sample consists of roughly 150,000 clones, about two thirds of them appearing once. Sample: PBMCs. The source of these receptors is a man aged 25-45 years in good health and CMV-seropositive.

The chain carries TRBV1 and TRBJ1-6; the table's D call, TRBD1, was not checked against the DNA. TRBV1 is recorded as a pseudogene. The CDR3 extends over 15 amino acids. The CDR3 DNA reads as TGCACCAGCAGCCCCAGGGGGCTGGATAATTCACCCCTCCACTTT. Translated: CTSSPRGLDNSPLHF.

The chain recombines TRBV5-4 with TRBJ1-3; D uncertain. This CDR3 comprises 14 residues. CDR1 is SGHNT, CDR2 YYREEE, per germline (reference sequence). V dropped 4 bases and J dropped 2 bases, with 10 bases sitting between them. CDR3 coding DNA: TGTGCCAGCAGCCGACACGACACTGGAAACACCATATATTTT. This translates into CASSRHDTGNTIYF.

This clone was observed a handful of times. The chain uses TRBV6-6 and TRBJ1-5; weak D call: TRBD1 (5 bases). The CDR3 length is 14 residues. Germline CDR1 and CDR2: MNHNY and SVGAGI (reference sequence). Trimming pared 7 bases from V and 2 bases from J, leaving 12 bases between. CDR3 sequence (DNA): TGTGCCAGCACCGTCGGGGGTGGCAATCAGCCCCAGCATTTT. It is translated as CASTVGGGNQPQHF.

J is TRBJ2-1 and V is TRBV28, with 7 bases that match TRBD2. The CDR3 sequence is 16 residues long. The trim removed 6 bases at V and 5 bases at J, leaving 13 bases unmatched. The V gene's germline CDR1 is MDHEN and CDR2 SYDVKM. The CDR3 protein is CASSPVALAVNNEQFF. For the CDR3, the DNA is TGTGCCAGCAGCCCGGTAGCCCTAGCGGTGAACAATGAGCAGTTCTTC.

This clone was counted only a few times. The chain couples TRBV18 to TRBJ2-2, with TRBD1 as a possible D gene (6 bases). The CDR3 runs to 13 residues. Germline values: CDR1 KGHSH, CDR2 LQKENI. V was cut by 8 bases and J by 1 base, with 8 bases left in between. CDR3 region: CASTTGNTGELFF. The DNA for the CDR3 is TGTGCCAGCACGACAGGGAACACCGGGGAGCTGTTTTTT.

This clone has a handful of counts. The CDR3 protein is CASSLAAERGGYTF. The CDR3 DNA is TGTGCCAGCAGCTTAGCCGCGGAGCGGGGTGGCTACACCTTC. This sequence joins TRBV7-8 and TRBJ1-2; D remains unclear. Between the trimmed V and J ends, which lost 0 bases and 7 bases, there was a span of 12 bases. This CDR3 contains 14 residues. CDR1 is SGHVS and CDR2 is FQNEAQ in the germline V gene.